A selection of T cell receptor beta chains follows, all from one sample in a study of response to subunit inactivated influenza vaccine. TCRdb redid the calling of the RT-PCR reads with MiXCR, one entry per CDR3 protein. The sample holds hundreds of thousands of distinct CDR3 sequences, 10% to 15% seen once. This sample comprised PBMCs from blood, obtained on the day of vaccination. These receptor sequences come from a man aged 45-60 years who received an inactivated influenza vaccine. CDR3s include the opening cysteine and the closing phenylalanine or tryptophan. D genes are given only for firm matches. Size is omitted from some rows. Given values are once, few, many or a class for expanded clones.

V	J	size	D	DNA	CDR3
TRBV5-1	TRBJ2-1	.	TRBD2	TGCGCCAGCAGCTGGGGACTAGATATCTTCAGTGAGCAGTTCTTC	CASSWGLDIFSEQFF
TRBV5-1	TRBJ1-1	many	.	TGCGCCAGCAGCTTGTTCGGGCGTCCGAACACTGAAGCTTTCTTT	CASSLFGRPNTEAFF
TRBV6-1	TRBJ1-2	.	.	TGTGCCAGCAGTCCCGGGGGGACCGCGACCTTGTATGGCTACACCTTC	CASSPGGTATLYGYTF
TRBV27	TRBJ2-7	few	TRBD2	TGTGCCAGCAGTAGGGGGACTAGCGGATGGGAGGGGATTACCTACGAGCAGTACTTC	CASSRGTSGWEGITYEQYF
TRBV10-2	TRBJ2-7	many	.	TGCGCCAGCAGTGAGTTGGGCAGGGGTGAGCAGTACTTC	CASSELGRGEQYF
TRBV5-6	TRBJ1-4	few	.	TGTGCCAGCAGCTTGGCCGGGAAGAATGAAAAACTGTTTTTT	CASSLAGKNEKLFF
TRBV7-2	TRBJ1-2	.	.	TGTGCCAGCACCTACGCGGGGTTGGGGAATGGCTACACCTTC	CASTYAGLGNGYTF
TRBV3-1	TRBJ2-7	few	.	TGTGCCAGCAGCCAATTCCTGGGGGGAGAGCAGTACTTC	CASSQFLGGEQYF
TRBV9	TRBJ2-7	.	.	TGTGCCAGCAGCCCGCGTTCGGGCGGGCCCTACGAGCAGTACTTC	CASSPRSGGPYEQYF
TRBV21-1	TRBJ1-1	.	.	TGTGCCCGCTCGACCGGGACCTCAATGGAAGCTTTCTTT	CARSTGTSMEAFF
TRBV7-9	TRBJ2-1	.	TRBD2	TGTGCCAGCAGCTTAGCGGGCGGGAGGGGCAATGAGCAGTTCTTC	CASSLAGGRGNEQFF
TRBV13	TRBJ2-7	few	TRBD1	TGTGCCAGCAGCTTAGGGGGGACAGGGGCTGTCGGCGAGCAGTACTTC	CASSLGGTGAVGEQYF
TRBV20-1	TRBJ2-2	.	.	TGCAGTGCGAGTAGGGGCCCTACCGGGGAGCTGTTTTTT	CSASRGPTGELFF
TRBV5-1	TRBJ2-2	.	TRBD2	TGCGCCAGCAGCTTGGAGGGACTAGCATCCGGGGAGCTGTTTTTT	CASSLEGLASGELFF
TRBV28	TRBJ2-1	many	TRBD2	TGTGCCAGCAGTTTTCCGGCTAGCGGGACGTGGCGCAATGAGCAGTTCTTC	CASSFPASGTWRNEQFF
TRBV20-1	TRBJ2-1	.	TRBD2	TGCAGTGCTAGGGAACGGGAGGGCACCTACAATGAGCAGTTCTTC	CSAREREGTYNEQFF
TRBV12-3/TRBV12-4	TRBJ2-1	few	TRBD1	TGTGCCAGCAGTTACGTGTGGACAGGGGTAACGAATGAGCAGTTCTTC	CASSYVWTGVTNEQFF
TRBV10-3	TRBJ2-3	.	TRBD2	TGTGCCATCAAGCGGGAGAGTGTAGATACGCAGTATTTT	CAIKRESVDTQYF
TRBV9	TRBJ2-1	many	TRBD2	TGTGCCAGCAGCGTAGCTAGCGGGAGACGTATGGAGCAGTTCTTC	CASSVASGRRMEQFF
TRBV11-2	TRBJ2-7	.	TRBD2	TGTGCCAGCAGCCAAGCTAGCGGGGGGTCACCAAAGGGGAGCGAGCAGTACTTC	CASSQASGGSPKGSEQYF
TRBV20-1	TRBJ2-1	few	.	TGCAGTGCTAGTCCTAGAGCCAATGAGCAGTTCTTC	CSASPRANEQFF
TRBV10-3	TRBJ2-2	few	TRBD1	TGTGCCATCAGTCAAAGGGGGCCTGCAGGGGCCGGGGAGCTGTTTTTT	CAISQRGPAGAGELFF
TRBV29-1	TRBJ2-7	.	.	TGCAGCGTTGAAGATCGAGGGGGGCTTAGCTACGAGCAGTACTTC	CSVEDRGGLSYEQYF
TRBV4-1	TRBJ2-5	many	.	TGCGCCAGCAGCCAAGATATAAGGGGGGGGGAGACCCAGTACTTC	CASSQDIRGGETQYF
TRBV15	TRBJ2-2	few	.	TGTGCCACCAGCAGAGGTCCGCTGGGAGACACCGGGGAGCTGTTTTTT	CATSRGPLGDTGELFF
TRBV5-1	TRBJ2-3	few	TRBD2	TGCGCCAGCAGCTTGGCCCCTCCAAGCGGGGGGTCAGATACGCAGTATTTT	CASSLAPPSGGSDTQYF
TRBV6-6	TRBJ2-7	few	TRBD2	TGTGCCAGCGCGGGGGGCTACGAGCAGTACTTC	CASAGGYEQYF
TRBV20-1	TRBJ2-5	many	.	TGCAGTGCTAGAAGTCAAGAGACCCAGTACTTC	CSARSQETQYF
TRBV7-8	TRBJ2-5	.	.	TGTGCCAGCAGCCCCGGCTTGTATCTAGAGACCCAGTACTTC	CASSPGLYLETQYF
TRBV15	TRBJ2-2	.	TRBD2	TGTGCCACAACCTCCGGACTAGCGGGAGATACCGGGGAGCTGTTTTTT	CATTSGLAGDTGELFF
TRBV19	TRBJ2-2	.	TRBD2	TGTGCCAGTAGGGGGGGGATCAACACCGGGGAGCTGTTTTTT	CASRGGINTGELFF
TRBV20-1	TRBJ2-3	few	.	TGCAGTGCTAGACGGGGGCCTATCACAGATACGCAGTATTTT	CSARRGPITDTQYF
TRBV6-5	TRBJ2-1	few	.	TGTGCCAGCAGTTACGTTCGGGGGTGGGACAATGAGCAGTTCTTC	CASSYVRGWDNEQFF
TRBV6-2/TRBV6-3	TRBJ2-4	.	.	TGTGCCAGCAGTTACTCGGGGACTGGGAAAAACATTCAGTACTTC	CASSYSGTGKNIQYF
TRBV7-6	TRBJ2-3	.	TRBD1	TGTGCCAGCAGCTTATCAGGGGGCAGGGGAGATACGCAGTATTTT	CASSLSGGRGDTQYF
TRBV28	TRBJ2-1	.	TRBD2	TGTGCCAGCACCGCGAGCGGGGCCAACTACAATGAGCAGTTCTTC	CASTASGANYNEQFF
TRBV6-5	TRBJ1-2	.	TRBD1	TGTGCCAGCAGTTTGGGACAGGGGGTATCTAACTATGGCTACACCTTC	CASSLGQGVSNYGYTF
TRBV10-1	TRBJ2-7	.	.	TGCGCCAGCAGCGCCGACAGCTCCTACGAGCAGTACTTC	CASSADSSYEQYF
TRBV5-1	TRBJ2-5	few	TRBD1	TGCGCCAGCCGTTTCGGGACAGGGGAGGAAGAGACCCAGTACTTC	CASRFGTGEEETQYF
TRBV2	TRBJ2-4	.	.	TGTGCCAGCAGTGATTCCCAGCTAGTTACCAACATTCAGTACTTC	CASSDSQLVTNIQYF
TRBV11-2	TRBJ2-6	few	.	TGTGCCAGCAGCCACGGACAGCCCGGGGCCAACGTCCTGACTTTC	CASSHGQPGANVLTF
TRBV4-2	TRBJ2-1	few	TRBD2	TGTGCCAGCAGCCTAAGCGGGGGGGCTCTCAATGAGCAGTTCTTC	CASSLSGGALNEQFF
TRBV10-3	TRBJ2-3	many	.	TGTGCCATCAAAACGGGGACTAGCACAGATACGCAGTATTTT	CAIKTGTSTDTQYF